This T cell receptor (beta chain) was recovered during a study of blood T cell repertoires in COVID-19. Study-level information: COVID-19 samples from acute and convalescent phases originated in the United States, Italy and Spain. Sample material is recorded as cDNA or gDNA derived from T cells, B-cell-depleted T cells, or PBMCs.

Per the original methods: How many nucleated cells were present was estimated from reference gene primer amplification. The data were produced by immunoSEQ multiplex PCR, yet TCRdb's version contains in-frame clones alone and is incomplete. V and J calls and clone size are those listed in that table; D and trimming were worked out from the DNA. Among some 300,000 clones, around 86% were seen once, and the ten largest hold about 1.7%. For recovered donors of Cohort 3, there were two negative PCRs, clearance, or symptom resolution. The material sequenced was PBMCs or T cells enriched from blood (not recorded which). The receptor's source is a woman aged 40 to 55 who had recovered from COVID-19.

DNA for the CDR3: TGTGCCAGCAGTGAACAGGGCCTCTATAATTCACCCCTCCACTTT. Translation: CASSEQGLYNSPLHF. The rearrangement links TRBV2 to TRBJ1-6; TRBD1 is a possible D gene (5 bases). The ends were cut back, 2 bases at V and 3 bases at J, with 8 bases in the middle. Germline-derived CDR1 and CDR2 are SNHLY and FYNNEI. CDR3 size: 15 residues.